This T cell receptor beta chain was sequenced in a study of cytomegalovirus exposure and HLA in healthy donors. Study results and caveats: Earlier results showed most TCR beta V segments being productive about 87% or about 30% of the time. It was only CMV serostatus that was available as immune exposure information. HLA-A and HLA-B allele assignments for most subjects were reportedly predicted accurately using TCR beta sequences. Common viral pathogens seemed, in a later analysis, to connect with several of the most significant clusters.

On this clone itself: The antigen is undetermined.

Researchers ran the PCR with 60 Vbeta and 13 Jbeta primers. TCRdb's copy holds only in-frame clones and misses some; the assay was immunoSEQ multiplex PCR. The sample carries about 190,000 clones, approximately 80% recorded once. Germline V gene sequence: CDR1 SGHRS, CDR2 YFSETQ. The CDR3 has 15 residues. V was clipped by 9 bases and J by 2 bases, with 17 bases between them. The sequencing sample was made of PBMCs. V gene TRBV5-1 combines with J gene TRBJ2-2; D remains ambiguous. The TCR comes from a woman aged 45 to 65 in good health and CMV-seropositive. The CDR3 DNA follows: TGCGCCACCGCCGCCCTTACTGGTAACACCGGGGAGCTGTTTTTT. Translated: CATAALTGNTGELFF.